The rows below give T cell receptor beta chains drawn from one sample of a study of control samples from healthy donors and cancer patients. Method: immunoSEQ multiplex PCR; TCRdb's copy keeps in-frame clones and lacks some. The data contain some 160,000 clones, approximately 96% of them seen just once; the ten biggest clones take up around 9.3%. Sequencing input: blood. These TCRs come from a woman in her forties in good health. Each CDR3 is given with its conserved first and last residue. A D gene is named only where the DNA matches it firmly. The size of a clone is reported for some rows only, either as once, few or many, or as a class for expanded clones.

few TRBJ1-1 TRBV6-5 NA CASSYSNGANTEAFF TGTGCCAGCAGTTACTCGAACGGAGCGAACACTGAAGCTTTCTTT
NA TRBJ1-1 TRBV6-2/TRBV6-3 NA CASSSQGPNTEAFF TGTGCCAGCAGTTCGCAGGGACCGAACACTGAAGCTTTCTTT
NA TRBJ2-2 TRBV7-9 TRBD2 CASRTSGDNTGELFF TGTGCCAGTCGGACTAGCGGGGATAACACCGGGGAGCTGTTTTTT
NA TRBJ2-3 TRBV6-5 TRBD2 CASREREGLGDTQYF TGTGCCAGCCGAGAGCGGGAGGGCCTAGGCGATACGCAGTATTTT
NA TRBJ2-2 TRBV7-3 NA CASSFQADNTGELFF TGTGCCAGCAGCTTCCAGGCCGATAACACCGGGGAGCTGTTTTTT
NA TRBJ1-2 TRBV27 NA CASSPGTAAVYGYTF TGTGCCAGCAGTCCTGGGACGGCCGCCGTCTATGGCTACACCTTC
NA TRBJ2-5 TRBV5-4 TRBD1 CASSPTGGGETQYF TGTGCCAGCAGTCCAACAGGGGGAGGTGAGACCCAGTACTTC
NA TRBJ1-1 TRBV5-1 NA CASSFRGGTEAFF TGCGCCAGCAGCTTCCGGGGTGGCACTGAAGCTTTCTTT
NA TRBJ1-2 TRBV9 NA CASSAPQGRSLFYGYTF TGTGCCAGCAGCGCACCACAGGGCCGATCGTTATTCTATGGCTACACCTTC
NA TRBJ1-4 TRBV29-1 NA CSASGRNEKLFF TGCAGCGCGTCGGGACGCAATGAAAAACTGTTTTTT
NA TRBJ1-1 TRBV7-2 NA CASSLVIFEAFF TGTGCCAGCAGCTTAGTAATATTTGAAGCTTTCTTT
NA TRBJ2-1 TRBV5-1 NA CASSPGRYYNEQFF TGCGCCAGCAGCCCTGGACGGTACTACAATGAGCAGTTCTTC
NA TRBJ1-1 TRBV6-2/TRBV6-3 NA CASSYPGARNTEAFF TGTGCCAGCAGTTACCCGGGGGCGCGGAACACTGAAGCTTTCTTT
once TRBJ2-4 TRBV5-1 TRBD1 CASSSQGAKNIQYF TGCGCCAGCAGCTCACAGGGGGCCAAAAACATTCAGTACTTC
NA TRBJ1-2 TRBV28 TRBD1 CASRRQGEVYGYTF TGTGCCAGCAGGAGACAGGGTGAGGTCTATGGCTACACCTTC
NA TRBJ2-1 TRBV9 NA CASSAGLGEQFF TGTGCCAGCAGCGCAGGGTTGGGTGAGCAGTTCTTC
once TRBJ2-1 TRBV5-1 NA CASSLETGYREQFF TGCGCCAGCAGCTTGGAAACAGGATATCGAGAGCAGTTCTTC
NA TRBJ1-3 TRBV21-1 NA CASSAPTGTPSGNTIYF TGTGCCAGCAGCGCACCGACAGGGACACCTTCCGGAAACACCATATATTTT
NA TRBJ2-3 TRBV15 TRBD2 CATSTPGGASTDTQYF TGTGCCACCAGCACCCCGGGGGGGGCTAGCACAGATACGCAGTATTTT
NA TRBJ2-1 TRBV10-3 TRBD2 CAISGNAGDSYNEQFF TGTGCCATCAGTGGTAATGCGGGAGACTCCTACAATGAGCAGTTCTTC
NA TRBJ1-2 TRBV6-2/TRBV6-3 NA CASSYLGGRTNYGYTF TGTGCCAGCAGTTACCTGGGGGGAAGGACTAACTATGGCTACACCTTC
NA TRBJ1-2 TRBV7-9 NA CASSLLAYGYTF TGTGCCAGCAGCTTATTGGCCTATGGCTACACCTTC
NA TRBJ1-1 TRBV7-2 TRBD1 CASSLGAGGNTEAFF TGTGCCAGCAGCTTAGGGGCAGGGGGCAACACTGAAGCTTTCTTT
NA TRBJ2-7 TRBV12-5 NA CASGLSGIRYEQYF TGTGCTAGTGGTTTGTCAGGGATACGATACGAGCAGTACTTC
NA TRBJ1-1 TRBV5-4 NA CASSARGMNTEAFF TGTGCCAGCAGCGCGCGTGGAATGAACACTGAAGCTTTCTTT